This TCR beta chain was captured in a study of post-analysis software for immune sequencing data. Germline V CDR1 and CDR2: SGHRS, YFSETQ. V was shortened by 2 bases and J by 0 bases, with 12 bases between the two germline ends. The CDR3 has 17 amino acids. Unique molecular identifiers were carried by the TCR beta cDNA libraries. TCRdb used MiXCR to reprocess the PCR reads, holding one entry per CDR3 protein. The sample holds 400,000 to 500,000 distinct CDR3 sequences; 35% to 45% are singletons and the top ten take 6.5% to 8%. Findings and limits, study-wide: Patients carried five TRBV segments more frequently than controls did, and TRBV5-6, TRBV5-1 and TRBV20-1 were among them.

With respect to this clonotype: No antigen is known for it.

The source is a girl aged 2 to 10 with multiple sclerosis. Sequencing was done on a sample of blood. The rearrangement links TRBV5-1 to TRBJ2-6; D uncertain. DNA for the CDR3: TGCGCCAGCAGCTTCGTCACCCAAGTCTCTGGGGCCAACGTCCTGACTTTC. It specifies CASSFVTQVSGANVLTF.